Listed below are T cell receptor beta chains from one sample, sequenced in a study of cytomegalovirus exposure and HLA in healthy donors. Assay: immunoSEQ multiplex PCR; the TCRdb copy retains only in-frame clones and omits some. Of about 150,000 clones in the sample, about 64% were seen once. Sequenced input: PBMCs. Every receptor here comes from a woman aged 55-75 years in good health and CMV-seropositive. The CDR3 runs from the conserved cysteine through the conserved F or W. The D gene is left open where the match is weak. Clone size is given for some rows only: seen once, a few or many times, or a class if the clone is expanded.

CDR3 DNA	CDR3 protein	D gene	V gene	J gene	clone size	CDR3 length
TGTGCCAGCAGTTACTCGAGGGGACTACCAGGCGATGAGCAGTTCTTC	CASSYSRGLPGDEQFF	TRBD2	TRBV6-5	TRBJ2-1	-	16
TGTGCCAGCAGCGTCTCGGCACTAGCGGGAGTAGGAGAGCAGTTCTTC	CASSVSALAGVGEQFF	TRBD2	TRBV11-2	TRBJ2-1	few	16
TGTGCCAGCAGCCCTGGAGGAGGCGGGAGCGCAAATGAGCAGTTCTTC	CASSPGGGGSANEQFF	TRBD2	TRBV9	TRBJ2-1	-	16
TGTGCCAGCAGCTTGACAGGGGTGGTCTACGAGCAGTACTTC	CASSLTGVVYEQYF	TRBD1	TRBV5-6	TRBJ2-7	few	14
TGTGCCATCAGTGACCCCGGTGGGACAGGGGACAATGAGCAGTTCTTC	CAISDPGGTGDNEQFF	TRBD1	TRBV10-3	TRBJ2-1	-	16
TGTGCCAGCAGCTTCCGGGGCCTAGCGGCAAGCACAGATACGCAGTATTTT	CASSFRGLAASTDTQYF	TRBD2	TRBV5-5	TRBJ2-3	-	17
TGTGCCAGCAGCCGACTAGCGGGATCCTACAATGAGCAGTTCTTC	CASSRLAGSYNEQFF	TRBD2	TRBV4-2	TRBJ2-1	once	15
TGCGCCAGCAGCTTGGATGGGGGGGATTGGACTGAAGCTTTCTTT	CASSLDGGDWTEAFF	-	TRBV5-1	TRBJ1-1	-	15
TGTGCCAGCAGTTCGGACAGGGTTAACTATGGCTACACCTTC	CASSSDRVNYGYTF	TRBD1	TRBV28	TRBJ1-2	-	14
TGTGCCAGCAGCGTTTCTAGCGGGAGTCCCTACGAGCAGTACTTC	CASSVSSGSPYEQYF	TRBD2	TRBV7-3	TRBJ2-7	few	15
TGTGCCTGGAGTGCGCAGGGATGGTATGGCTACACCTTC	CAWSAQGWYGYTF	-	TRBV30	TRBJ1-2	-	13
TGTGCCAGCAGCTTGGGGGCGGGAGAAATCAATGAGCAGTTCTTC	CASSLGAGEINEQFF	TRBD2	TRBV5-4	TRBJ2-1	-	15
TGTGCCAGCAGCTCCAATCCGGGGGGTGAGCAGTTCTTC	CASSSNPGGEQFF	TRBD2	TRBV7-3	TRBJ2-1	-	13
TGTGCCAGCAGTCCAACGAGCTCCTACAATGAGCAGTTCTTC	CASSPTSSYNEQFF	-	TRBV6-6	TRBJ2-1	-	14
TGTGCCAGCAGCTTAGGCTCGAGGAGCTCCTACAATGAGCAGTTCTTC	CASSLGSRSSYNEQFF	-	TRBV11-2	TRBJ2-1	-	16
TGTGCCAGCAGCTTAGGTCCGGGGAGCAATGAGCAGTTCTTC	CASSLGPGSNEQFF	-	TRBV11-2	TRBJ2-1	few	14
TGTGCCAGCAGCCCGACCGGACTAGCGGGATCCCCGGGGGAGCTGTTTTTT	CASSPTGLAGSPGELFF	TRBD2	TRBV7-9	TRBJ2-2	few	17